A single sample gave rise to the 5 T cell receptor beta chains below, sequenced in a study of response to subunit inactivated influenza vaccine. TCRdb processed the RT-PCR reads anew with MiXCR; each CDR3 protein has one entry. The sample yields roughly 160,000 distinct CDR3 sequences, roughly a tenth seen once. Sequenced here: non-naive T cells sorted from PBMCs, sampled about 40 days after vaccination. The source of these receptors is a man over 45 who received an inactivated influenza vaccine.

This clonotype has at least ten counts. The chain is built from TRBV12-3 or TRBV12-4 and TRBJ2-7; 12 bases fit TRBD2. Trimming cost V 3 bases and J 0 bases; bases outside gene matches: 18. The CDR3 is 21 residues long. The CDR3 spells CASSFLRVWQLAGGNSYEQYF. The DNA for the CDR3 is TGTGCCAGCAGTTTTTTACGTGTCTGGCAGCTAGCGGGAGGGAACTCCTACGAGCAGTACTTC.

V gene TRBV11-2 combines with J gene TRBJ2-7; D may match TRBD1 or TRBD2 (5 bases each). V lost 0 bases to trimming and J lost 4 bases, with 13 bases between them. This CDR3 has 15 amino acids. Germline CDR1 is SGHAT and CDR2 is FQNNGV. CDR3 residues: CASSLESRGSYEQYF. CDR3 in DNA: TGTGCCAGCAGCTTAGAGTCGAGGGGCTCGTACGAGCAGTACTTC.

CDR3 sequence: CASSYSAVVYNSPLHF. The CDR3, as DNA: TGTGCCAGCAGTTACTCCGCGGTAGTGTATAATTCACCCCTCCACTTT. The chain combines TRBV6-2 or TRBV6-3 with TRBJ1-6; no clear D gene. Germline CDR1 is MNHEY and CDR2 is SVGEGT. The CDR3 consists of 16 residues. V lost 0 bases and J 4 bases, leaving 10 bases between the germline ends.

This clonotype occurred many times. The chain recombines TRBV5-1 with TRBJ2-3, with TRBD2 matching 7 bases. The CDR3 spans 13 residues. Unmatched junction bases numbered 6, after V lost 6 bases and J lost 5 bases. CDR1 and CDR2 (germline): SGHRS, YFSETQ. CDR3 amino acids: CASNWGGEDTQYF. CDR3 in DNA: TGCGCCAGCAACTGGGGGGGGGAAGATACGCAGTATTTT.

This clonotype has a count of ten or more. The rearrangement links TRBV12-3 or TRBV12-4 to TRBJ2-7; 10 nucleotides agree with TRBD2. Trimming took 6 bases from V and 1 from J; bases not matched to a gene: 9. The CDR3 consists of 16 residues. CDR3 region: CASSKGLAFGSYEQYF. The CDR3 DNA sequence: TGTGCCAGCAGCAAGGGACTAGCGTTTGGGTCCTACGAGCAGTACTTC.